A single sample is the source of the 6 T cell receptor beta chains below, sequenced in a study of cytomegalovirus exposure and HLA in healthy donors. Only in-frame clones appear in the TCRdb table, and some are missing; sequencing was by immunoSEQ multiplex PCR. The sample lists tens of thousands of clones, roughly 96% occurring once. Material: PBMCs. Receptors originate from a man aged 18 to 30 in good health and CMV-seronegative.

This chain links TRBV28 with TRBJ1-2, with TRBD1 matching 8 bases. The CDR3 consists of 17 residues. The germline V gene has CDR1 MDHEN and CDR2 SYDVKM. The junction had 15 bases not matched to a gene; V was cut back by 1 base and J by 8 bases. CDR3 sequence: CASSLYGTGSPRTGYTF. The CDR3 nucleotides are TGTGCCAGCAGTTTATACGGGACAGGTTCTCCCAGGACCGGCTACACCTTC.

This chain links TRBV6-1 with TRBJ1-2; D is perhaps TRBD1 (6 bases). The CDR3 runs 12 residues. Germline V lookup: CDR1 MNHNS, CDR2 SASEGT. The V end lost 10 bases, the J end lost 7 bases, and 16 bases lay between the germline ends. As DNA, the CDR3 is TGTGCCACTACAGGGAGTACAGGTGGCTACACCTTC. As protein: CATTGSTGGYTF.

This chain connects TRBV4-1 to TRBJ1-5; the D gene is possibly TRBD1 (6 bases). The CDR3 sequence is 15 residues long. Germline assignment: CDR1 MGHRA and CDR2 YSYEKL. V dropped 0 bases and J dropped 8 bases, with 14 bases sitting between them. The CDR3 protein is CASSQEPGAIEPQHF. CDR3 nucleotides: TGCGCCAGCAGCCAAGAACCAGGGGCAATTGAGCCCCAGCATTTT.

This clone showed up just once. V gene TRBV23-1 combines with J gene TRBJ2-7; 8 bases fit TRBD2. TRBV23-1 has ORF status, its function being uncertain. This CDR3 has 15 amino acids. Trimming cost V 10 bases and J 0 bases; bases outside gene matches: 11. The CDR3 region is CATEPQREFSYEQYF. The CDR3, as DNA: TGCGCCACGGAGCCTCAGCGGGAGTTCTCCTACGAGCAGTACTTC.

V is TRBV6-5 and J is TRBJ2-7; 8 bases match TRBD2. Germline values: CDR1 MNHEY, CDR2 SVGAGI. The V segment lost 7 bases and the J segment 9 bases; nucleotides outside the gene matches: 17. There are 15 residues in the CDR3. The DNA of the CDR3 is TGTGCCAGCACCCCGACGGTAGCGGGAACCGGGGGGCAGTACTTC. Amino acid sequence: CASTPTVAGTGGQYF.

The chain couples TRBV2 to TRBJ1-3; D is possibly TRBD1 (5 bases). Deletions cut 7 bases from V and 4 bases from J, with 14 bases between. The germline CDR1 and CDR2 sequences are SNHLY and FYNNEI. This CDR3 contains 14 residues. The CDR3 loop is CASTGAELGNTIYF. CDR3 DNA sequence: TGTGCCAGCACTGGGGCAGAACTCGGAAACACCATATATTTT.